The 8 T cell receptor beta chains listed next were all sequenced from one sample in a study of T cells after yellow fever vaccination. TCRdb recomputed calls from the 5' RACE reads with MiXCR, one row per CDR3 protein. Among 500,000 to 650,000 distinct CDR3 sequences listed, about 15% were seen once. This specimen consisted of PBMCs, obtained 4 to 5 days after the first yellow fever vaccination. Receptor source: a man aged 18-30 years who received the YFV17D yellow fever vaccine.

DNA of the CDR3: TGCGCCAGCAGCCAACAGCAGACCTACGAGCAGTACTTC. Amino acids: CASSQQQTYEQYF. The J gene is TRBJ2-7, the V gene TRBV4-3; no definite D call. The V end was cut by 2 bases, the J end by 2 bases, with 7 bases between. Germline V gene lookup returns CDR1 LGHNA and CDR2 YSLEER. The CDR3 is 13 residues long.

This chain links TRBV5-6 with TRBJ1-5, with TRBD1 as a possible D gene (5 bases). V lost 4 bases and J lost 6, with 14 bases in between. Per germline, CDR1 SGHDT and CDR2 YYEEEE. The CDR3 extends over 14 amino acids. The CDR3 bases are TGTGCCAGCAGCCCGGATGGGGGGAGTCAGCCCCAGCATTTT. Translated, it gives CASSPDGGSQPQHF.

The chain links TRBV5-1 to TRBJ2-1; 7 bases are a match to TRBD2. Germline V gene lookup returns CDR1 SGHRS and CDR2 YFSETQ. This CDR3 region has 13 residues. Trimming cost V 4 bases and J 6 bases; bases outside gene matches: 4. This CDR3 reads CASSIPSGNEQFF. The CDR3 coding sequence is TGCGCCAGCAGCATCCCTAGCGGCAATGAGCAGTTCTTC. The full variable domain, in which reference TRBV5-1 and TRBJ2-1 provide the parts outside the CDR3, is KAGVTQTPRYLIKTRGQQVTLSCSPISGHRSVSWYQQTPGQGLQFLFEYFSETQRNKGNFPGRFSGRQFSNSRSEMNVSTLELGDSALYLCASSIPSGNEQFFGPGTRLTVL.

This clonotype was observed a single time. This chain links TRBV19 with TRBJ1-4, with D tentatively TRBD1 (6 bases). V lost 5 bases and J 8 bases, leaving 21 bases between the germline ends. The CDR3 extends over 16 amino acids. In germline, CDR1 is LNHDA, CDR2 SQIVND (reference sequence). CDR3 amino acids: CASSPGVRGEEEKLFF. The CDR3 DNA follows: TGTGCCAGTAGTCCTGGAGTTAGGGGGGAAGAAGAAAAACTGTTTTTT.

This clonotype turned up a few times. This chain links TRBV7-9 with TRBJ1-1, with 10 positions matching TRBD1. The CDR3 spans 13 residues. V trimming: 5 bases; J trimming: 5 bases; junction bases outside the gene matches: 2. Germline V CDR1 and CDR2: SEHNR, FQNEAQ (reference sequence). The CDR3 is CASSRGQGTEAFF. DNA of the CDR3: TGTGCCAGCAGCCGGGGACAGGGGACTGAAGCTTTCTTT.

This clonotype was picked up a small number of times. The CDR3, as DNA: TGTGCCAGCAGCGCCCAGCCCAGACGGGGGGGCAATGAGCAGTTCTTC. Protein: CASSAQPRRGGNEQFF. The chain combines TRBV9 with TRBJ2-1, with 8 positions matching TRBD2. Germline V gene lookup returns CDR1 SGDLS and CDR2 YYNGEE. The CDR3 spans 16 residues. The trim removed 3 bases at V and 6 bases at J, leaving 11 bases unmatched.

The V gene is TRBV5-1, the J gene TRBJ2-1, with D maybe TRBD2 (5 bases). V dropped 2 bases and J dropped 1 base, with 16 bases sitting between them. Germline lookup yields CDR1 SGHRS and CDR2 YFSETQ. This CDR3 contains 17 residues. CDR3 loop: CASSFLTRADSYNEQFF. The CDR3 bases are TGCGCCAGCAGCTTTCTCACGCGAGCGGATTCCTACAATGAGCAGTTCTTC.

The chain uses TRBV30 and TRBJ2-3, with unresolved D. Trimming pared 2 bases from V and 7 bases from J, leaving 10 bases between. Germline CDR1 is GTSNPN and CDR2 is SVGIG (reference sequence). This CDR3 is built from 12 residues. CDR3 region: CAWSRNEYTQYF. CDR3 nucleotides: TGTGCCTGGAGTAGGAACGAATATACGCAGTATTTT.